This T cell receptor (beta chain) was retrieved from a study of blood T cell repertoires in COVID-19. The CDR3 extends over 23 amino acids. Clones were sequenced by immunoSEQ multiplex PCR, and TCRdb holds only the in-frame ones, with some missing. The sample yields tens of thousands of clones, approximately 83% seen once. V and J are TRBV21-1 and TRBJ2-2; TRBD1 is the table's D call and was not checked against the DNA. TRBV21-1 is a documented pseudogene. The sequence was collected from a man aged 40-50 years with COVID-19, enrolled during active disease. Specimen: peripheral blood. This CDR3 is CASSPIDRRCGTGWFANTGELFF. CDR3 coding DNA: TGTGCCAGCAGCCCAATCGACCGAAGGTGCGGGACAGGATGGTTCGCGAACACCGGGGAGCTGTTTTTT.